This TCR beta chain was documented in a study of glioma-infiltrating T cells. Points from the study as a whole: CDR3 overlap between tissue and blood was very small. Non-neoplastic patients had below-expected tissue-blood divergence, while all gliomas exceeded expectation.

The iRepertoire nested amplicon-rescue multiplex PCR amplified TCR alpha and beta CDR3s from RNA. TCRdb processed the multiplex PCR reads anew with MiXCR; each CDR3 protein has one entry. Here the sample spans fewer than 250,000 distinct CDR3 sequences, 30% to 40% being singletons. V lost 0 bases to trimming and J lost 0 bases, with 9 bases between them. The germline V gene encodes CDR1 LGHNA and CDR2 YSLEER. CDR3 length: 15 residues. This clonotype was counted between two and nine times. Its antigen is not known. This receptor was identified in a human donor with low-grade glioma or glioblastoma, undergoing nonglioma brain surgery, or in good health (not recorded which). The V call is TRBV4-3, the J call TRBJ2-7; the D gene is possibly TRBD2 (5 bases). The source material was glioma tissue, nonneoplastic brain tissue, or PBMCs (not recorded which). This chain's CDR3 is CASSQDQRNSYEQYF. DNA of the CDR3: TGCGCCAGCAGCCAAGATCAGCGGAACTCCTACGAGCAGTACTTC.